A single sample gave rise to the 6 T cell receptor beta chains below, sequenced in a study of synovial regulatory T cells in juvenile arthritis. Only in-frame clones appear in the TCRdb table, and some are missing; sequencing was by immunoSEQ multiplex PCR. The ten most abundant clones cover around 0.61% of a sample with under 8,000 clones. The sequencing sample was made of Treg cells from blood. As for subset: remaining (HLA-DR-negative) circulating blood Treg cells. The receptor source for this set is a donor younger than 35 with juvenile idiopathic arthritis.

The rearrangement joins TRBV19 to TRBJ2-1; TCRdb selects TRBD2, and the lack of DNA leaves this call unchecked. CDR1 is LNHDA and CDR2 is SQIVND in the germline V gene (reference sequence). The CDR3 length is 16 residues. Nucleotide data are not available. This chain's CDR3 is CASSARLVSLLNEQFF. Complete variable domain (other parts from reference TRBV19 and TRBJ2-1): DGGITQSPKYLFRKEGQNVTLSCEQNLNHDAMYWYRQDPGQGLRLIYYSQIVNDFQKGDIAEGYSVSREKKESFPLTVTSAQKNPTAFYLCASSARLVSLLNEQFFGPGTRLTVL.

V usage is TRBV18 and J usage is TRBJ1-2. This CDR3 contains 16 residues. No nucleotide data were recorded. From germline, CDR1 is KGHSH and CDR2 LQKENI. CDR3 region: CASSPIRTPTNYGYTF.

Regarding this clone: The conserved closing phenylalanine or tryptophan is absent in this CDR3, likely reflecting a read error. This chain links TRBV2 with TRBJ2-3; the TCRdb call, TRBD2, lacks DNA for checking. From germline, CDR1 is SNHLY and CDR2 FYNNEI. The CDR3 covers 12 residues. The coding DNA is unavailable. CDR3 loop: CASTNLGGNKGI.

The chain couples TRBV18 to TRBJ1-5; the D call of TRBD1 rests on TCRdb alone, since no DNA is present to check it. This CDR3 comprises 14 residues. DNA for this receptor is not on file. The V gene's germline CDR1 is KGHSH and CDR2 LQKENI. The chain's CDR3 is CASSREGGGQPQHF. Combining the CDR3 with reference TRBV18 and TRBJ1-5 gives the whole variable domain NAGVMQNPRHLVRRRGQEARLRCSPMKGHSHVYWYRQLPEEGLKFMVYLQKENIIDESGMPKERFSAEFPKEGPSILRIQQVVRGDSAAYFCASSREGGGQPQHFGDGTRLSIL.

The rearrangement joins TRBV25-1 to TRBJ1-1. The length of the CDR3 is 16 residues. No DNA was logged. The V gene's germline CDR1 is MGHDK and CDR2 SYGVNS. The CDR3 reads CASSDRSGGRSTEAFF.

The genes are TRBV5-6 and TRBJ2-5; TCRdb indicates TRBD1, and absent DNA this call remains unverified. Germline lookup yields CDR1 SGHDT and CDR2 YYEEEE. This CDR3 has 16 residues. No DNA is recorded. The CDR3 is CASSLRKGAAAETQYF. The variable domain in full, completed from reference TRBV5-6 and TRBJ2-5, reads DAGVTQSPTHLIKTRGQQVTLRCSPKSGHDTVSWYQQALGQGPQFIFQYYEEEERQRGNFPDRFSGHQFPNYSSELNVNALLLGDSALYLCASSLRKGAAAETQYFGPGTRLLVL.